The clone carrying this T cell receptor (beta chain) was seen a few times. What it binds is unknown. The V gene's germline CDR1 is GTSNPN and CDR2 SVGIG (reference sequence). V lost 2 bases, J lost 6 bases, and 14 bases lay in between. The CDR3 extends over 15 amino acids. These data belong to a study of response to subunit inactivated influenza vaccine. Whole-study results and caveats: Few additional T cells are recruited per seasonal influenza vaccination, authors suggested.

Via MiXCR, TCRdb re-called the RT-PCR reads, giving one row per CDR3 protein. The sample records roughly 760,000 distinct CDR3 sequences, 21% being singletons. This clonotype was obtained from a man aged 45-65 years who received an inactivated influenza vaccine. Sample: PBMCs from blood, taken less than 6 days after vaccination. The chain uses TRBV30 and TRBJ1-6; perhaps TRBD1 as D (5 bases). The CDR3 sequence: CAWSFEGRFNSPLHF. The CDR3 DNA follows: TGTGCCTGGAGTTTCGAGGGGAGATTTAATTCACCCCTCCACTTT.